Listed below are T cell receptor beta chains from one sample, sequenced in a study of shared clonotypes between healthy human individuals. Assay used: immunoSEQ multiplex PCR; TCRdb lists only in-frame clones, some missing. The table includes roughly 1.5 million clones, nearly 99% detected once. Sequenced: naive CD4+ T cells sorted from blood. These receptors all come from a man between 25 and 39 years old in good health. The CDR3 runs from the conserved cysteine through the conserved F or W. The D gene is left open where the match is weak. Only part of the rows carry a size: once, few, many, or a class if the clone is expanded.

>.|TRBV12-1|.|TRBJ1-2
TGTGCCAGCAGCTTTGCGCTATTCGACCCCTATGGCTACACCTTC
CASSFALFDPYGYTF
>.|TRBV15|.|TRBJ1-2
TGTGCCACCAGCAAGGACAGCTATGGCTACACCTTC
CATSKDSYGYTF
>.|TRBV11-2|.|TRBJ2-7
TGTGCCAGCAGCTCAAGGGGGGGGAGAGAGAACGAGCAGTACTTC
CASSSRGGRENEQYF
>TRBD1|TRBV7-2|.|TRBJ1-2
TGTGCCAGCAGCTTATCGGGACAGACTAACTATGGCTACACCTTC
CASSLSGQTNYGYTF
>TRBD1|TRBV5-8|.|TRBJ1-1
TGTGCCAGCAGCTTGAACAGGGGTGGATGGAGTGACACTGAAGCTTTCTTT
CASSLNRGGWSDTEAFF
>TRBD1|TRBV7-2|.|TRBJ2-7
TGTGCCAGCAGCTGGGACAGGGCCATCAGAGTAGGCTACGAGCAGTACTTC
CASSWDRAIRVGYEQYF
>.|TRBV2|.|TRBJ1-5
TGTGCCAGCGCCCAGGGCCAGCCCCAGCATTTT
CASAQGQPQHF
>TRBD2|TRBV5-1|.|TRBJ2-1
TGCGCCAGCAGCTTCCGGGAGGGCCTAAACAATGAGCAGTTCTTC
CASSFREGLNNEQFF
>.|TRBV28|.|TRBJ1-1
TGTGCCAGCAGTTCTCCGGGCCGTGGGTCTGAAGCTTTCTTT
CASSSPGRGSEAFF
>.|TRBV5-4|.|TRBJ1-5
TGTGCCAGCAGCTTCGTGATCGACGGGGGGAGCCAGCCCCAGCATTTT
CASSFVIDGGSQPQHF
>TRBD2|TRBV28|.|TRBJ2-1
TGTGCCAGCAGCCCCCGCGGGAGTTATTCGGGTGAGCAGTTCTTC
CASSPRGSYSGEQFF
>.|TRBV30|.|TRBJ1-1
TGTGCCTGGGGACATGCGGTTGGCACTGAAGCTTTCTTT
CAWGHAVGTEAFF
>.|TRBV7-2|once|TRBJ2-4
TGTGCCAGCAGCTCCGGACAGAGGATGTACTTC
CASSSGQRMYF
>.|TRBV7-9|.|TRBJ2-5
TGTGCCAGCAGCTCGGGAGAGACCCAGTACTTC
CASSSGETQYF
>.|TRBV9|.|TRBJ2-5
TGTGCCAGCAGCGTTCGGGGGATCCAAGAGACCCAGTACTTC
CASSVRGIQETQYF
>TRBD1|TRBV28|.|TRBJ1-3
TGTGCCAGCAACGGACAGGGGATCGGCACCATATATTTT
CASNGQGIGTIYF
>.|TRBV10-3|.|TRBJ1-1
TGTGCCATCAGTGAGTCCAAGCCTTTGGGGACTGAAGCTTTCTTT
CAISESKPLGTEAFF
>.|TRBV28|.|TRBJ2-3
TGTGCCAGCAGGAGGGGTAGGACGAGTAAACATACGCAGTATTTT
CASRRGRTSKHTQYF
>.|TRBV9|once|TRBJ2-1
TGTGCCAGCAGCGTAGCTGGCAGCTACAATGAGCAGTTCTTC
CASSVAGSYNEQFF
>.|TRBV29-1|.|TRBJ2-1
TGCAGCGTTCTTTTCGGACATTGGCAGTTCTTC
CSVLFGHWQFF
>.|TRBV6-1|.|TRBJ2-2
TGTGCCAGCAGTAGAACAGGGACCACCGGGGAGCTGTTTTTT
CASSRTGTTGELFF
>.|TRBV5-8|.|TRBJ2-7
TGTGCCAGCAGCTTGGGACAGCGGTACTACGAGCAGTACTTC
CASSLGQRYYEQYF
>.|TRBV2|.|TRBJ2-1
TGTGCCAGCAGTCCAGGGGTTTTGCAGTTCTTC
CASSPGVLQFF
>TRBD1|TRBV5-5|.|TRBJ1-5
TGTGCCAGCAGCTTTCGGACAGGGAACAATCAGCCCCAGCATTTT
CASSFRTGNNQPQHF
>.|TRBV18|.|TRBJ1-2
TGTGCCAGCTCAGAAGGGCCAGGGATCAACTATGGCTACACCTTC
CASSEGPGINYGYTF
>.|TRBV19|.|TRBJ1-1
TGTGCCAGTAGTATGGCCGCAGGGAGAGAAAACACTGAAGCTTTCTTT
CASSMAAGRENTEAFF